A selection of T cell receptor beta chains follows, all from one sample in a study of early T cells in non-severe SARS-CoV-2 infection. TCRdb redid the calling of the 5' RACE reads with MiXCR, one entry per CDR3 protein. Of about 60,000 distinct CDR3 sequences detected, approximately 14% appear once; the ten largest clones hold 3.5% to 5%. Sequencing used whole blood. These receptor sequences come from an adult who was a healthcare worker with PCR-confirmed SARS-CoV-2 infection or an uninfected control (not recorded which). Each CDR3 is given with its conserved first and last residue. Each record gives: V gene, J gene, CDR3 protein.

>TRBV7-9|TRBJ1-1
CASSQGGVVKNTEAFF
>TRBV20-1|TRBJ2-2
CSARVLFRDTGELFF
>TRBV30|TRBJ2-4
CAWSPGTGDIQYF
>TRBV3-1|TRBJ1-2
CASSHEGHHYTF
>TRBV20-1|TRBJ2-3
CSARGATSGGTSTDTQYF
>TRBV5-1|TRBJ2-7
CASSTGESSYEQYF
>TRBV7-6|TRBJ2-7
CASSLVDRDFLGEQYF
>TRBV6-2/TRBV6-3|TRBJ2-7
CASSYGTSSYEQYF
>TRBV5-1|TRBJ2-7
CASSFTGGWSYEQYF
>TRBV27|TRBJ2-3
CASSLLGQGEYF
>TRBV6-1|TRBJ2-6
CASSRYGQGANGANVLTF
>TRBV7-2|TRBJ2-1
CASSLTRGSENEQFF
>TRBV9|TRBJ2-3
CASSAGLAARDTQYF
>TRBV6-6|TRBJ2-3
CASSGLAGLTDTQYF
>TRBV7-2|TRBJ2-3
CASSPWAISTDTQYF
>TRBV5-4|TRBJ2-6
CASSPPLRVTISGANVLTF
>TRBV19|TRBJ2-1
CASSIYGYEQFF
>TRBV18|TRBJ2-1
CASSPRDSGSGEQFF
>TRBV5-4|TRBJ2-7
CASSLMGASYEQYF
>TRBV2|TRBJ1-4
CASRFSNEKLFF